This record looks at one T cell receptor (beta chain) sequence and its context. The CDR3 has 14 amino acids. As handled by the study authors: Estimates of nucleated cell counts were drawn from the amplification of reference gene primers. Sequencing used immunoSEQ multiplex PCR; TCRdb keeps in-frame clones, though not all of them. V and J calls and clone size are given by that table; D and trimming were obtained from the DNA. The repertoire holds roughly 70,000 clones, with 80% to 90% as singletons. The data were taken from a study of blood T cell repertoires in COVID-19. Study-level information: The United States, Italy and Spain provided the acute and convalescent COVID-19 samples. T cells, B-cell-depleted T cells, or PBMCs provided the cDNA or gDNA that served as material.

The receptor comes from an elderly woman with active or convalescent COVID-19. This sequence joins TRBV21-1 and TRBJ1-2. TRBV21-1 is a pseudogene. The sequenced material came from peripheral blood. The DNA for the CDR3 is TGTGCCAGCAGCCTCCGGGTCCCTAACTATGGCTACACCTTC. It specifies CASSLRVPNYGYTF.